The 32 T cell receptor beta chains presented below share a single source sample, sequenced in a study of OX40 agonist ivuxolimab in advanced cancers. Produced via immunoSEQ multiplex PCR; TCRdb's table is partial and in-frame only. The sample lists about 60,000 clones; 86% were seen once. The material sequenced was CD4+ or CD8+ T cells sorted from blood, taken in a trial of the OX40 agonist ivuxolimab. Receptors originate from an adult with an advanced solid tumor such as melanoma, head and neck, liver or kidney cancer.

This clone has just one count. The chain has TRBV18 and TRBJ2-7; D is perhaps TRBD1 or TRBD2 (7 bases each). The V gene's germline CDR1 is KGHSH and CDR2 LQKENI. The CDR3 consists of 15 residues. The V end lost 0 bases, the J end lost 6 bases, and 15 bases lay between the germline ends. CDR3 nucleotide sequence: TGTGCCAGCTCACCACCCAGGGGGGGGGTAGGCGAGCAGTACTTC. This sequence encodes CASSPPRGGVGEQYF.

This clone was detected only a few times. The rearrangement joins TRBV18 to TRBJ1-1, with D possibly TRBD1 on 6 matching bases. Trimming shortened V by 4 bases and J by 5 bases, and 11 bases separated the two germline ends. This CDR3 has 13 amino acids. Germline V lookup: CDR1 KGHSH, CDR2 LQKENI. Here the CDR3 DNA reads TGTGCCAGCTCACGCACAGGGACAACTGAAGCTTTCTTT. Translated: CASSRTGTTEAFF.

In DNA, the CDR3 is TGTGCCAGCAGCTTAGACGGGTCCGCCGGGGAGCTGTTTTTT. Protein product: CASSLDGSAGELFF. This chain joins TRBV7-9 and TRBJ2-2; D unresolved. V was clipped by 1 base and J by 6 bases, with 9 bases between them. Germline CDR1 reads SEHNR; CDR2 reads FQNEAQ (reference sequence). This CDR3 comprises 14 residues.

This chain joins TRBV18 and TRBJ1-2; 7 nucleotides agree with TRBD1. Losses at the gene ends were 10 bases for V and 6 bases for J; bases not matched to a gene: 11. The length of the CDR3 is 13 residues. CDR1 is KGHSH and CDR2 is LQKENI in the germline V gene. This chain's CDR3 is CATDSTGLDGYTF. The CDR3 coding sequence is TGTGCCACCGACTCGACAGGGTTGGATGGCTACACCTTC.

The gene calls are TRBV27 and TRBJ1-2; 7 nucleotides align to TRBD1. Looked up from germline, CDR1 is MNHEY and CDR2 is SMNVEV (reference sequence). V lost 3 bases to trimming and J lost 0 bases; unmatched junction nucleotides: 4. This CDR3 is 15 amino acids long. CDR3 DNA sequence: TGTGCCAGCAGTTTCCTGGGGACAGCTAACTATGGCTACACCTTC. Protein product: CASSFLGTANYGYTF.

The CDR3 protein is CASSYLGTRPNEQFF. The CDR3 region has the DNA TGTGCCAGCAGTTACCTCGGGACCCGACCCAATGAGCAGTTCTTC. V and J are TRBV6-5 and TRBJ2-1; either TRBD1 or TRBD2 may fit D (5 bases each). The germline V gene has CDR1 MNHEY and CDR2 SVGAGI. Trimming cost V 2 bases and J 6 bases, with 14 bases left between them. The CDR3 covers 15 residues.

V gene TRBV18 combines with J gene TRBJ2-4; tentatively, D is TRBD1 (6 bases). Trimming took 3 bases from V and 5 from J, leaving 8 bases between them. This CDR3 has 13 residues. Germline loops: CDR1 KGHSH, CDR2 LQKENI. CDR3 bases: TGTGCCAGCTCACCGGGACACGAAAACATTCAGTACTTC. Its translation: CASSPGHENIQYF. Complete variable domain (other parts from reference TRBV18 and TRBJ2-4): NAGVMQNPRHLVRRRGQEARLRCSPMKGHSHVYWYRQLPEEGLKFMVYLQKENIIDESGMPKERFSAEFPKEGPSILRIQQVVRGDSAAYFCASSPGHENIQYFGAGTRLSVL.

This sequence joins TRBV7-2 and TRBJ1-2; D gene unclear. CDR1 and CDR2 from the germline V gene are SGHTA and FQGNSA. Trimming took off 2 bases at V and 4 bases at J, with 14 bases between the two ends. The CDR3 length is 15 residues. The chain's CDR3 is CASSLTIRGSYGYTF. Written as DNA, the CDR3 is TGTGCCAGCAGCTTAACGATCCGGGGAAGCTATGGCTACACCTTC.

As for this clone: At one end the junction does not follow the germline gene, possibly because of a read error. The V gene is TRBV6-5, the J gene TRBJ2-5; 7 bases agree with TRBD1. This CDR3 is built from 16 residues. Germline loops: CDR1 MNHEY, CDR2 SVGAGI. In nucleotides, the CDR3 is TGTGCCAGCAGTAACTCTCACAGGGGACCGATGGAGACCCAGTACTTC. Translation gives CASSNSHRGPMETQYF.

This clone was seen a handful of times. The chain is built from TRBV18 and TRBJ1-1; no reliable D call. Germline CDR1 and CDR2: KGHSH and LQKENI. V lost 0 bases and J 6 bases, leaving 11 bases between the germline ends. The CDR3 consists of 14 residues. The CDR3 spells CASSPPSLGPEAFF. The CDR3 coding sequence is TGTGCCAGCTCACCACCGTCTTTGGGTCCTGAAGCTTTCTTT. The full variable domain, completed using reference TRBV18 and TRBJ1-1, is NAGVMQNPRHLVRRRGQEARLRCSPMKGHSHVYWYRQLPEEGLKFMVYLQKENIIDESGMPKERFSAEFPKEGPSILRIQQVVRGDSAAYFCASSPPSLGPEAFFGQGTRLTVV.

The rearrangement uses TRBV19 and TRBJ1-1; a weak D match, TRBD1 (5 bases). Germline-derived CDR1 and CDR2 are LNHDA and SQIVND (reference sequence). V lost 1 base and J 0 bases, leaving 9 bases between the germline ends. There are 15 residues in the CDR3. CDR3 loop: CASSIGGSLNTEAFF. DNA of the CDR3: TGTGCCAGTAGTATAGGGGGCTCTTTGAACACTGAAGCTTTCTTT.

This chain uses TRBV2 with TRBJ2-7, with 11 bases fitting TRBD1. J gave up 3 bases and V 8 bases, and 6 bases lay outside the gene matches. The CDR3 runs to 14 residues. Germline V gives CDR1 SNHLY, CDR2 FYNNEI. The CDR3 DNA reads as TGTGCCAGCGTCCGGGGGACAGGGGGCTACGAGCAGTACTTC. Residues: CASVRGTGGYEQYF.

CDR3 loop: CASSLTGTSYEQYF. The DNA for the CDR3 is TGCGCCAGCAGCTTGACAGGGACCTCCTACGAGCAGTACTTC. J is TRBJ2-7 and V is TRBV5-1, with a weak D call TRBD1 (6 bases). Between the trimmed V and J ends, which lost 1 base and 0 bases, there was a span of 8 bases. The V gene's germline CDR1 is SGHRS and CDR2 YFSETQ. This CDR3 region has 14 residues. Drawing the rest from reference TRBV5-1 and TRBJ2-7, the complete variable domain is KAGVTQTPRYLIKTRGQQVTLSCSPISGHRSVSWYQQTPGQGLQFLFEYFSETQRNKGNFPGRFSGRQFSNSRSEMNVSTLELGDSALYLCASSLTGTSYEQYFGPGTRLTVT.

This chain connects TRBV4-2 to TRBJ1-6; D uncertain. Germline-derived CDR1 and CDR2 are LGHNA and YNFKEQ. Between the trimmed V and J ends, which lost 2 bases and 0 bases, there was a span of 5 bases. The CDR3 is made up of 15 amino acids. The CDR3 DNA reads as TGTGCCAGCAGCCAAACCAGCTCCTATAATTCACCCCTCCACTTT. This encodes CASSQTSSYNSPLHF.

A few counts support this clone. The chain links TRBV5-6 to TRBJ2-7, with D perhaps matching TRBD1 or TRBD2 (6 bases each). Germline-derived CDR1 and CDR2 are SGHDT and YYEEEE. V was clipped by 0 bases and J by 5 bases, with 18 bases between them. The CDR3 spans 16 residues. The CDR3 loop is CASSLGGGQGPHEQYF. The CDR3 DNA follows: TGTGCCAGCAGCTTGGGGGGAGGCCAGGGGCCCCACGAGCAGTACTTC. Supplemented by reference TRBV5-6 and TRBJ2-7, the full variable domain reads DAGVTQSPTHLIKTRGQQVTLRCSPKSGHDTVSWYQQALGQGPQFIFQYYEEEERQRGNFPDRFSGHQFPNYSSELNVNALLLGDSALYLCASSLGGGQGPHEQYFGPGTRLTVT.

The chain carries TRBV7-8 and TRBJ2-5; 7 positions agree with TRBD2. CDR3 length equals 14 residues. Germline V gives CDR1 SGHVS, CDR2 FQNEAQ. V shed 3 bases, J shed 4 bases, and the junction held 5 bases outside the gene matches. The CDR3 loop is CASSFAGGRETQYF. The CDR3 DNA is TGTGCCAGCAGCTTCGCCGGGGGGAGAGAGACCCAGTACTTC.

V and J are TRBV7-8 and TRBJ1-5, with 7 bases matching TRBD1. From germline, CDR1 is SGHVS and CDR2 FQNEAQ. The CDR3 spans 14 residues. V lost 5 bases and J lost 6; bases outside the gene matches: 7. The DNA of the CDR3 is TGTGCCAGCAGCACCGAGCAGGGGGTTCAGCCCCAGCATTTT. This encodes CASSTEQGVQPQHF.

V and J are TRBV29-1 and TRBJ1-2; 8 bases map to TRBD1. This CDR3 has 12 amino acids. V lost 7 bases and J lost 6; bases outside the gene matches: 7. Germline CDR1 reads SQVTM; CDR2 reads ANQGSEA. CDR3 in amino acids: CSAGQGAHGYTF. The CDR3 coding sequence is TGCAGCGCCGGACAGGGAGCGCATGGCTACACCTTC.

The chain links TRBV5-6 to TRBJ1-3; D is perhaps TRBD1 (5 bases). V lost 0 bases and J lost 1, with 8 bases in between. CDR1 and CDR2 (germline): SGHDT, YYEEEE. The CDR3 has 15 amino acids. The CDR3 is CASSLEGRSGNTIYF. In DNA, the CDR3 is TGTGCCAGCAGCTTGGAGGGGCGATCTGGAAACACCATATATTTT.

DNA for the CDR3: TGTGCCAGCAGTGAAACGAAGTACGAGCAGTACTTC. As protein: CASSETKYEQYF. The chain couples TRBV6-1 to TRBJ2-7; D not certain. The germline gives CDR1 MNHNS, CDR2 SASEGT. The CDR3 extends over 12 amino acids. Trimming left V 2 bases short and J 4 bases short, with 6 bases between.

V gene TRBV6-1 combines with J gene TRBJ1-1; unclear D gene. V was shortened by 2 bases and J by 11 bases, with 3 bases between the two germline ends. CDR3 length: 9 amino acids. The germline V gene encodes CDR1 MNHNS and CDR2 SASEGT. The CDR3 nucleotides read TGTGCCAGCAGTGAACAGGCTTTCTTT. It translates to CASSEQAFF.

The J gene is TRBJ1-5, the V gene TRBV28; possibly TRBD1 for D (5 bases). The V and J ends lost 5 bases and 2 bases respectively, with 13 bases between them. Looked up from germline, CDR1 is MDHEN and CDR2 is SYDVKM. The CDR3 spans 15 residues. CDR3 in amino acids: CASSRQGAGNQPQHF. The CDR3 coding sequence is TGTGCCAGCAGTCGCCAGGGTGCCGGCAATCAGCCCCAGCATTTT. Supplemented by reference TRBV28 and TRBJ1-5, the full variable domain reads DVKVTQSSRYLVKRTGEKVFLECVQDMDHENMFWYRQDPGLGLRLIYFSYDVKMKEKGDIPEGYSVSREKKERFSLILESASTNQTSMYLCASSRQGAGNQPQHFGDGTRLSIL.

The chain links TRBV7-2 to TRBJ2-1; 10 positions match TRBD2. From germline, CDR1 is SGHTA and CDR2 FQGNSA. V shed 1 base, J shed 7 bases, and the junction held 7 bases outside the gene matches. This CDR3 has 16 residues. The DNA of the CDR3 is TGTGCCAGCAGCTTAGTGCTAAGCGGGGGGGCGAATGAGCAGTTCTTC. This sequence encodes CASSLVLSGGANEQFF.

This sequence joins TRBV5-6 and TRBJ1-5; 10 nucleotides align to TRBD1. Trimming took 4 bases from V and 2 from J; bases not matched to a gene: 6. Looked up from germline, CDR1 is SGHDT and CDR2 is YYEEEE. The CDR3 sequence is 16 residues long. The CDR3 sequence is CASSQTGGRGNQPQHF. CDR3 coding DNA: TGTGCCAGCAGCCAGACAGGGGGCAGGGGCAATCAGCCCCAGCATTTT.

The CDR3 coding sequence is TGTGCCAGCTCACCGGGACTAGCGGGGGCGGTAGATACGCAGTATTTT. This encodes CASSPGLAGAVDTQYF. The chain uses TRBV18 and TRBJ2-3; 14 bases are a match to TRBD2. Germline-derived CDR1 and CDR2 are KGHSH and LQKENI. This CDR3 is built from 16 residues. V lost 3 bases and J lost 5; bases outside the gene matches: 4.

The chain links TRBV2 to TRBJ1-5; D remains unclear. CDR1 SNHLY and CDR2 FYNNEI come from the germline V gene. There are 14 residues in the CDR3. Trimming stripped 7 bases from V and 2 bases from J, with 12 bases between. CDR3 loop: CASNGLAGNQPQHF. The CDR3 DNA reads as TGTGCCAGCAACGGACTGGCGGGCAATCAGCCCCAGCATTTT.

The rearrangement links TRBV7-6 to TRBJ1-2; the D gene is possibly TRBD1 (5 bases). This CDR3 comprises 14 residues. V shed 1 base and J shed 4 bases, with 10 bases lying between them. CDR1 SGHVS and CDR2 FNYEAQ come from the germline V gene. CDR3 region: CASSLDQGLYGYTF. CDR3 nucleotides: TGTGCCAGCAGCTTAGATCAGGGTCTCTATGGCTACACCTTC.

The chain carries TRBV29-1 and TRBJ1-2; 7 positions match TRBD1. CDR3 length: 15 residues. After removal of 7 bases from V and 9 bases from J, the junction contained 20 bases not matched to a gene. Germline CDR1 is SQVTM and CDR2 is ANQGSEA. CDR3 region: CSAESPGSAGGSYTF. CDR3 DNA sequence: TGCAGCGCCGAGTCCCCTGGCTCGGCAGGGGGTAGCTACACCTTC.

V gene TRBV2 combines with J gene TRBJ2-2; 10 nucleotides match TRBD2. V lost 0 bases to trimming and J lost 4 bases; unmatched junction nucleotides: 11. The CDR3 consists of 19 residues. CDR1 is SNHLY and CDR2 is FYNNEI in the germline V gene. The CDR3 nucleotides are TGTGCCAGCAGTGAAGCGCCTAGCGGGGGCGGGGGGCTCACCGGGGAGCTGTTTTTT. Translation: CASSEAPSGGGGLTGELFF.

J is TRBJ2-7 and V is TRBV19, with D possibly matching TRBD1 (5 bases). This CDR3 has 17 amino acids. Trimming took off 5 bases at V and 0 bases at J, with 20 bases between the two ends. Germline values: CDR1 LNHDA, CDR2 SQIVND (reference sequence). DNA for the CDR3: TGTGCCAGTAGTTCTCGTTCAGGGTTGGCGAGCTCCTACGAGCAGTACTTC. Encoded protein: CASSSRSGLASSYEQYF.

The genes are TRBV5-1 and TRBJ2-7, with D possibly matching TRBD1 (6 bases). The V gene lost 5 bases and the J gene lost 4 bases, with 19 bases spanning the gap. Germline CDR1 is SGHRS and CDR2 is YFSETQ. CDR3 length: 15 residues. The CDR3 spells CASRLLQGSAYEQYF. The CDR3 DNA sequence: TGCGCCAGCAGGTTACTACAGGGATCGGCTTACGAGCAGTACTTC. The variable domain in full, with the rest retrieved from reference TRBV5-1 and TRBJ2-7, is KAGVTQTPRYLIKTRGQQVTLSCSPISGHRSVSWYQQTPGQGLQFLFEYFSETQRNKGNFPGRFSGRQFSNSRSEMNVSTLELGDSALYLCASRLLQGSAYEQYFGPGTRLTVT.

This rearrangement joins TRBV7-2 to TRBJ1-2; 9 nucleotides agree with TRBD1. Germline CDR1 SGHTA, CDR2 FQGNSA. Trimming cost V 11 bases and J 7 bases; bases outside gene matches: 17. The CDR3 totals 15 residues. This CDR3 is CACDQGTGGVSGYTF. CDR3 coding DNA: TGTGCCTGTGATCAGGGAACAGGGGGCGTTAGTGGCTACACCTTC.